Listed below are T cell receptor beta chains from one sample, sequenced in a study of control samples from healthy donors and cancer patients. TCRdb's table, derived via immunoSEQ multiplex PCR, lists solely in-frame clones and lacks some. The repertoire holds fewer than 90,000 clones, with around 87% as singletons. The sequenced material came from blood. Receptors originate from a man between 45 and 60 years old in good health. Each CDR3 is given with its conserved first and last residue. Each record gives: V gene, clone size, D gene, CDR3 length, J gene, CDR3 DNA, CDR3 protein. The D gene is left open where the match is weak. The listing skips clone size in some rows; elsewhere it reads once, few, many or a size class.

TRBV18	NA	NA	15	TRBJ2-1	TGTGCCAGCTCACTCCCCGGGACACGAGACAATGAGCAGTTCTTC	CASSLPGTRDNEQFF
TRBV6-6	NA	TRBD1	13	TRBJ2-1	TGTGCCAGCAGATCCTCAGGGGGCGGTGAGCAGTTCTTC	CASRSSGGGEQFF
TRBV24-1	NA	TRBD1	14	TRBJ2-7	TGTGCCACCAGTGACCCGGGACAGAACTACGAGCAGTACTTC	CATSDPGQNYEQYF
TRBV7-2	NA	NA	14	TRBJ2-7	TGTGCCAGCACCTCAAGGTCAGGGAGGCACGAGCAGTACTTC	CASTSRSGRHEQYF
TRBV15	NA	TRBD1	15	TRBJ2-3	TGTGCCACCAGCAGGACAGGGGGGCCCACAGATACGCAGTATTTT	CATSRTGGPTDTQYF
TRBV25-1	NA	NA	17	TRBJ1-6	TGTGCCAGCAGTGAATTACTAAGGGCTGACTATAATTCACCCCTCCACTTT	CASSELLRADYNSPLHF
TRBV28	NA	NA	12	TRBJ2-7	TGTGCCACTGGGGGGCCCGCCTACGAGCAGTACTTC	CATGGPAYEQYF
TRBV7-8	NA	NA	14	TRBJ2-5	TGTGCCAGCAGCCCCGGGCAGAGAGGAGAGACCCAGTACTTC	CASSPGQRGETQYF
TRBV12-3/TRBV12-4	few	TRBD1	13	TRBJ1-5	TGTGCCAGCAGTTTTGACAGGGGTCAGCCCCAGCATTTT	CASSFDRGQPQHF
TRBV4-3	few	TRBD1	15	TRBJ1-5	TGCGCCAGCAGCCAAGACACAGGGGGCCGTCAGCCCCAGCATTTT	CASSQDTGGRQPQHF
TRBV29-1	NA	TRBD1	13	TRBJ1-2	TGCAGCGTTTCGCTAACAGGGGGCTATGGCTACACCTTC	CSVSLTGGYGYTF